This passage covers 9 T cell receptor beta chains from one sample sequenced in a study of T cell changes during pregnancy in multiple sclerosis. The data were produced by immunoSEQ multiplex PCR, yet TCRdb's version contains in-frame clones alone and is incomplete. The sample contains roughly 34,000 clones, approximately 90% of which appear only once. The source material was peripheral blood, sampled in the second trimester of pregnancy. These receptors all come from a female donor in good health, enrolled as a control in a pregnancy study.

The chain uses TRBV9 and TRBJ2-7; 14 positions match TRBD2. Germline trimming cut 6 bases from V and 4 bases from J; bases unmatched to any gene: 9. This CDR3 is built from 16 residues. The germline CDR1 and CDR2 sequences are SGDLS and YYNGEE. This CDR3 reads CASTPGLAGVTYEQYF. CDR3 nucleotides: TGTGCCAGCACCCCGGGACTAGCGGGAGTCACGTACGAGCAGTACTTC.

This clone came up a few times. V and J are TRBV27 and TRBJ2-7; maybe TRBD1 (6 bases). This CDR3 has 14 residues. CDR1 MNHEY and CDR2 SMNVEV come from the germline V gene (reference sequence). V lost 7 bases, J lost 2 bases, and 15 bases lay in between. The CDR3 loop is CASNTGQLPYEQYF. CDR3 nucleotides: TGTGCCAGCAACACCGGACAGTTACCCTACGAGCAGTACTTC.

V gene TRBV18 combines with J gene TRBJ2-7; 7 positions match TRBD1. J was trimmed by 5 bases and V by 8 bases; bases with no gene match: 6. CDR3 length: 12 residues. Germline CDR1 reads KGHSH; CDR2 reads LQKENI. The CDR3 loop is CASARQGHEQYF. For the CDR3, the DNA is TGTGCCAGCGCGAGACAGGGCCACGAGCAGTACTTC.

This clone was seen just once. The chain recombines TRBV7-8 with TRBJ1-2; no reliable D call. Per the germline V gene, CDR1 is SGHVS and CDR2 is FQNEAQ. CDR3 length: 12 amino acids. The V gene lost 5 bases and the J gene lost 5 bases, with 9 bases spanning the gap. The CDR3 spells CASSLTDYGYTF. The CDR3 DNA sequence: TGTGCCAGCAGCCTCACAGATTATGGCTACACCTTC.

The chain recombines TRBV7-9 with TRBJ1-2; 9 bases agree with TRBD1. The germline CDR1 and CDR2 sequences are SEHNR and FQNEAQ (reference sequence). After removal of 2 bases from V and 2 bases from J, the junction contained 6 bases not matched to a gene. The CDR3 has 16 amino acids. Written as DNA, the CDR3 is TGTGCCAGCAGCTTAAGTTCCGGGACAGGGAACTATGGCTACACCTTC. It yields the protein CASSLSSGTGNYGYTF. Drawing the rest from reference TRBV7-9 and TRBJ1-2, the complete variable domain is DTGVSQNPRHKITKRGQNVTFRCDPISEHNRLYWYRQTLGQGPEFLTYFQNEAQLEKSRLLSDRFSAERPKGSFSTLEIQRTEQGDSAMYLCASSLSSGTGNYGYTFGSGTRLTVV.

This rearrangement joins TRBV9 to TRBJ2-1, with 7 bases identical to TRBD2. Germline-derived CDR1 and CDR2 are SGDLS and YYNGEE. J gave up 1 base and V 5 bases, and 3 bases lay outside the gene matches. The CDR3 runs 14 residues. The CDR3 nucleotides read TGTGCCAGCAGTTGGGGGGGATCCTACAATGAGCAGTTCTTC. Translated, it gives CASSWGGSYNEQFF. Variable domain in full (rest from reference TRBV9 and TRBJ2-1): DSGVTQTPKHLITATGQRVTLRCSPRSGDLSVYWYQQSLDQGLQFLIQYYNGEERAKGNILERFSAQQFPDLHSELNLSSLELGDSALYFCASSWGGSYNEQFFGPGTRLTVL.

The rearrangement joins TRBV19 to TRBJ2-4, with 7 bases identical to TRBD1. Germline CDR1 LNHDA, CDR2 SQIVND (reference sequence). The CDR3 is 15 amino acids. With 0 bases clipped from V and 5 bases from J, the junction kept 4 bases outside the gene matches. The CDR3 nucleotides are TGTGCCAGTAGTATAGAAAGGGGGCGAGAAAACATTCAGTACTTC. Its translation is CASSIERGRENIQYF.

This chain links TRBV9 with TRBJ2-1; TRBD2 aligns across 7 bases. Per the germline V gene, CDR1 is SGDLS and CDR2 is YYNGEE. The CDR3 sequence is 16 residues long. Losses at the gene ends were 0 bases for V and 9 bases for J; bases not matched to a gene: 12. The CDR3 sequence is CASSVVISGAGGEQFF. The CDR3 DNA sequence: TGTGCCAGCAGCGTAGTTATAAGCGGGGCCGGTGGTGAGCAGTTCTTC.

The V gene is TRBV6-1, the J gene TRBJ1-3, with 10 bases matching TRBD1. Trimming removed 4 bases from V and 4 bases from J; junction bases left unmatched: 4. The CDR3 is 15 residues long. The germline gives CDR1 MNHNS, CDR2 SASEGT. The CDR3, as DNA: TGTGCCAGCAGTGGACAGGGGGCGGAAGGAAACACCATATATTTT. Its protein is CASSGQGAEGNTIYF.